Listed below are T cell receptor beta chains from one sample, sequenced in a study of T cell responses to AZD1222 COVID-19 vaccine. Clones were read by immunoSEQ multiplex PCR, and TCRdb kept only the in-frame ones, dropping some. The sample has roughly 130,000 clones, roughly 88% seen once; the top ten hold 7.5% to 8%. The sample in question was peripheral blood, obtained on day 0 of AZD1222 vaccination. The receptors were gathered from an adult in good health. The CDR3 runs from the conserved cysteine through the conserved F or W. D genes are given only for firm matches. Size is omitted from some rows. Given values are once, few, many or a class for expanded clones.

j_call | d_call | cdr3_length | clone_size | v_call | cdr3_aa | cdr3_nt
TRBJ2-7 | TRBD1 | 15 | . | TRBV19 | CASSVDHQGVYEQYF | TGTGCCAGTAGTGTTGATCACCAGGGGGTCTACGAGCAGTACTTC
TRBJ1-5 | . | 14 | few | TRBV15 | CATSNGGSNQPQHF | TGTGCCACCAGCAACGGGGGTAGCAATCAGCCCCAGCATTTT
TRBJ1-2 | . | 18 | . | TRBV1 | CTSSLHAVFPLSNYGYTF | TGCACCAGCAGCCTCCACGCAGTCTTTCCCCTCTCTAACTATGGCTACACCTTC
TRBJ1-1 | TRBD1 | 11 | . | TRBV20-1 | CSADRDAEAFF | TGCAGTGCAGACAGGGATGCTGAAGCTTTCTTT
TRBJ2-2 | TRBD2 | 20 | . | TRBV4-2 | CASSQDSVGLVFANTGELFF | TGTGCCAGCAGCCAAGATAGTGTGGGACTAGTGTTTGCGAACACCGGGGAGCTGTTTTTT
TRBJ1-6 | . | 16 | . | TRBV5-1 | CASSLGPQGVSSPLHF | TGCGCCAGCAGCCTGGGACCTCAGGGAGTTAGTTCACCCCTCCACTTT
TRBJ2-7 | . | 12 | . | TRBV10-2 | CASSGIPYEQYF | TGCGCCAGCAGTGGAATCCCCTACGAGCAGTACTTC
TRBJ1-2 | . | 14 | . | TRBV9 | CASSVEPNNYGYTF | TGTGCCAGCAGCGTAGAGCCCAACAACTATGGCTACACCTTC
TRBJ1-5 | . | 16 | . | TRBV6-1 | CASSVTQGFSNQPQHF | TGTGCCAGCAGTGTGACCCAGGGTTTTAGCAATCAGCCCCAGCATTTT
TRBJ1-3 | TRBD1 | 15 | . | TRBV28 | CASLSQGTGSSTIYF | TGTGCCAGCCTCTCCCAGGGGACAGGCAGTAGTACCATATATTTT
TRBJ2-2 | . | 15 | . | TRBV5-1 | CASAGPQIVTGELFF | TGCGCCAGCGCGGGCCCTCAGATCGTCACCGGGGAGCTGTTTTTT
TRBJ2-7 | TRBD2 | 13 | . | TRBV5-1 | CASGASGNYEQYF | TGCGCCAGCGGAGCTAGCGGGAACTACGAGCAGTACTTC
TRBJ2-7 | . | 14 | once | TRBV18 | CASSPRQSSYEQYF | TGTGCCAGCTCACCCCGCCAGAGCTCCTACGAGCAGTACTTC
TRBJ2-1 | . | 15 | few | TRBV9 | CASSPLSSDYNEQFF | TGTGCCAGCAGCCCACTTTCTTCCGACTACAATGAGCAGTTCTTC